This T cell receptor (beta chain) was recorded in a study of beta chain features in type 1 diabetes. This clone was counted ten times or more. Its antigen is unidentified. Study results and caveats: Shortening that was moderate but significant affected the TCRB CDR3s of Type 1 diabetes patients in all four CD4+ subsets.

The CDR3 length is 15 residues. Deletions cut 0 bases from V and 7 bases from J, with 14 bases between. The germline CDR1 and CDR2 sequences are SGHRS and YFSETQ. The whole isolated RNA underwent reverse transcription, so sequencing captured expressed TCRB transcripts. The data were produced by immunoSEQ multiplex PCR, yet TCRdb's version contains in-frame clones alone and is incomplete. The sample yields around 140,000 clones, around 13% seen once. Sorted cells reached over 95% purity in every population. This rearrangement joins TRBV5-1 to TRBJ2-1; D gene uncertain. This TCR came from a man between 18 and 29 years old with type 1 diabetes. Specimen: central memory CD4+ T cells from blood. Written as DNA, the CDR3 is TGCGCCAGCAGCTTGGAACCCCAGCGTGCGAATGAGCAGTTCTTC. Translated, it gives CASSLEPQRANEQFF.